Sequencing of this TCR beta chain was carried out in a study of control samples from healthy donors and cancer patients. In its sample, this clone was seen once. The repertoire was sequenced with immunoSEQ multiplex PCR; TCRdb's copy has only in-frame clones and lacks some. The sample carries roughly 120,000 clones, 80% to 90% recorded once. Trimming took off 4 bases at V and 2 bases at J, with 17 bases between the two ends. This CDR3 has 16 amino acids. In germline, CDR1 is SGDLS, CDR2 YYNGEE. This chain joins TRBV9 and TRBJ2-3; D unclear. Sequences were obtained from PBMCs. This clonotype was obtained from a woman aged 45-65 years with colorectal cancer. CDR3 amino acids: CASSLRHNPNTDTQYF. The CDR3 DNA follows: TGTGCCAGCAGCCTCCGACATAACCCGAACACAGATACGCAGTATTTT.